This record concerns one T cell receptor (beta chain) sequence. This CDR3 spans 16 amino acids. Germline assignment: CDR1 LGHNT and CDR2 FRNRAP. Trimming cost V 6 bases and J 8 bases; bases outside gene matches: 11. Each CDR3 protein is one row after TCRdb ran MiXCR on the 5' RACE reads. The sample lists 4,500 to 6,500 distinct CDR3 sequences, about 50% occurring once. The receptor comes from a female donor with breast cancer. The chain links TRBV12-5 to TRBJ1-6, with TRBD1 matching 9 bases. The source material was memory CD4+ T cells sorted from blood. Indicated subset: memory CD4+ T cells, CD4+CD45RO+CD25-. DNA for the CDR3: TGTGCTAGTGGCCGAACCAGACAGGGGGAGGATTCACCCCTCCACTTT. It is translated as CASGRTRQGEDSPLHF. Variable domain in full (rest from reference TRBV12-5 and TRBJ1-6): DARVTQTPRHKVTEMGQEVTMRCQPILGHNTVFWYRQTMMQGLELLAYFRNRAPLDDSGMPKDRFSAEMPDATLATLKIQPSEPRDSAVYFCASGRTRQGEDSPLHFGNGTRLTVT.